Listed here are 19 T cell receptor beta chains from one sample, sequenced in a study of beta chain features in type 1 diabetes. Isolated RNA was reverse transcribed in full, so expressed TCRB transcripts were sequenced. The data were produced by immunoSEQ multiplex PCR, yet TCRdb's version contains in-frame clones alone and is incomplete. This sample yields about 410,000 clones, of which over 11% are seen a single time; 0.035% to 0.045% belongs to the top ten. Material for sequencing was naive CD4+ T cells from blood. The receptors derive from a man under 40 in good health.

This clone was observed a handful of times. The chain is built from TRBV14 and TRBJ1-6, with D uncertain. Trimming left V 1 base short and J 10 bases short, with 11 bases between. This CDR3 comprises 14 residues. The germline gives CDR1 SGHDN, CDR2 FVKESK. CDR3 protein: CASSQVEGWSPLHF. For the CDR3, the DNA is TGTGCCAGCAGCCAAGTTGAGGGTTGGTCACCCCTCCACTTT.

This clone was recorded a few times. The CDR3 DNA reads TGTGCCAGCAGCCGACCCGGGACACGAAACACAGATACGCAGTATTTT. This codes for CASSRPGTRNTDTQYF. The chain has TRBV7-8 and TRBJ2-3, with a possible D match to TRBD1 (6 bases). The germline CDR1 and CDR2 sequences are SGHVS and FQNEAQ. CDR3 length equals 16 residues. V gave up 5 bases and J gave up 2 bases, with 17 bases separating them.

This clone has only a few counts. The V and J genes are TRBV5-1 and TRBJ1-2; maybe TRBD1 (5 bases). Germline CDR1 reads SGHRS; CDR2 reads YFSETQ. V lost 0 bases and J lost 2, with 17 bases in between. This CDR3 has 17 residues. The CDR3 loop reads CASSLEAPKGLNYGYTF. The CDR3, as DNA: TGCGCCAGCAGCTTGGAGGCACCCAAGGGGTTGAACTATGGCTACACCTTC.

This clone was detected only a few times. This rearrangement joins TRBV14 to TRBJ2-5; no clear D. The germline V and J ends were trimmed by 0 bases and 4 bases, with 9 bases remaining between them. Germline CDR1 and CDR2: SGHDN and FVKESK. The CDR3 has 14 residues. The CDR3 protein is CASSQDKVGETQYF. CDR3 nucleotide sequence: TGTGCCAGCAGCCAAGATAAAGTAGGAGAGACCCAGTACTTC.

This clone was recorded at least ten times. Written as DNA, the CDR3 is TGTGCCAGCAGCGTACGTCGGGCAGATACGCAGTATTTT. It specifies CASSVRRADTQYF. The chain recombines TRBV7-2 with TRBJ2-3; D unresolved. Trimming took off 5 bases at V and 4 bases at J, with 10 bases between the two ends. The CDR3 runs to 13 residues. Germline V gene sequence: CDR1 SGHTA, CDR2 FQGNSA.

Concerning this clone: This sample includes further DNA sequences coding for the same CDR3. The rearrangement joins TRBV7-2 to TRBJ2-7, with unresolved D. The CDR3 length is 12 residues. Germline CDR1 and CDR2: SGHTA and FQGNSA. Deletions cut 5 bases from V and 0 bases from J, with 5 bases between. The CDR3 DNA is TGTGCCAGCAGCGGAAGCTCCTACGAGCAGTACTTC. Translation gives CASSGSSYEQYF.

Only a few counts were recorded for this clone. This chain links TRBV7-2 with TRBJ2-2; D might be TRBD1 (5 bases). V gave up 1 base and J gave up 2 bases, with 8 bases separating them. The CDR3 loop spans 15 amino acids. Looked up from germline, CDR1 is SGHTA and CDR2 is FQGNSA. DNA for the CDR3: TGTGCCAGCAGCTTAGTCCAGGGTAACACCGGGGAGCTGTTTTTT. Protein product: CASSLVQGNTGELFF.

J is TRBJ1-1 and V is TRBV18; D ambiguous. The germline V gene has CDR1 KGHSH and CDR2 LQKENI. V was shortened by 3 bases and J by 2 bases, with 13 bases between the two germline ends. CDR3 length: 15 residues. DNA of the CDR3: TGTGCCAGCTCACCTACCTTACAAGGAAACACTGAAGCTTTCTTT. This gives the protein CASSPTLQGNTEAFF.

This clone was detected only a few times. J is TRBJ1-1 and V is TRBV9; D is uncertain. The CDR3 extends over 13 amino acids. The germline V gene has CDR1 SGDLS and CDR2 YYNGEE. Trimming removed 2 bases at V and 3 bases at J, with 8 bases between. This CDR3 is CASSVKRDTEAFF. The CDR3 bases are TGTGCCAGCAGCGTTAAGAGGGACACTGAAGCTTTCTTT.

The rearrangement joins TRBV9 to TRBJ1-1, with D tentatively TRBD1 (5 bases). There are 13 residues in the CDR3. V was cut by 2 bases and J by 3 bases, with 8 bases left in between. Germline V lookup: CDR1 SGDLS, CDR2 YYNGEE. CDR3 amino acids: CASSVRGDTEAFF. The CDR3 DNA is TGTGCCAGCAGCGTCCGGGGCGACACTGAAGCTTTCTTT.

This clone has only a few counts. This rearrangement joins TRBV9 to TRBJ2-1, with 10 bases fitting TRBD2. Germline V gene sequence: CDR1 SGDLS, CDR2 YYNGEE. The V and J ends lost 5 bases and 0 bases, in that order; junction bases with no gene match: 11. There are 18 residues in the CDR3. In DNA, the CDR3 is TGTGCCAGCAGAACACTTAGACTAGCGGGTAGCTCCTACAATGAGCAGTTCTTC. Residues: CASRTLRLAGSSYNEQFF.

This clone was detected a few times. V and J are TRBV5-1 and TRBJ2-2; the D gene is possibly TRBD2 (6 bases). Germline loops: CDR1 SGHRS, CDR2 YFSETQ. V lost 4 bases, J lost 4 bases, and 11 bases lay in between. The CDR3 spans 14 residues. As DNA, the CDR3 is TGCGCCAGCAGCCCGGACTACCTCACCGGGGAGCTGTTTTTT. This sequence encodes CASSPDYLTGELFF.

CDR3 protein: CASSPEYQETQYF. In nucleotides, the CDR3 is TGTGCCAGCAGCCCTGAGTACCAAGAGACCCAGTACTTC. V and J are TRBV5-6 and TRBJ2-5; no reliable D call. The CDR3 is 13 residues long. The ends were cut back, 4 bases at V and 0 bases at J, with 7 bases in the middle. Per germline, CDR1 SGHDT and CDR2 YYEEEE. The full variable domain, completed using reference TRBV5-6 and TRBJ2-5, is DAGVTQSPTHLIKTRGQQVTLRCSPKSGHDTVSWYQQALGQGPQFIFQYYEEEERQRGNFPDRFSGHQFPNYSSELNVNALLLGDSALYLCASSPEYQETQYFGPGTRLLVL.

There are a few counts of this clone. This chain joins TRBV2 and TRBJ2-7; D is possibly TRBD1 (6 bases). V was trimmed by 7 bases and J by 3 bases, leaving 13 bases between them. Germline CDR1 reads SNHLY; CDR2 reads FYNNEI. The CDR3 sequence is 13 residues long. The CDR3: CASKEDRLYEQYF. In DNA, the CDR3 is TGTGCCAGCAAGGAGGACAGACTCTACGAGCAGTACTTC.

J is TRBJ2-1 and V is TRBV30; D perhaps matches TRBD2 (5 bases). V was cut by 2 bases and J by 7 bases, with 9 bases left in between. Looked up from germline, CDR1 is GTSNPN and CDR2 is SVGIG (reference sequence). This CDR3 comprises 12 residues. The CDR3 nucleotides read TGTGCCTGGAGTCGGGGAGAGAATGAGCAGTTCTTC. This translates into CAWSRGENEQFF. The entire variable domain, with the rest obtained from reference TRBV30 and TRBJ2-1, is as follows: SQTIHQWPATLVQPVGSPLSLECTVEGTSNPNLYWYRQAAGRGLQLLFYSVGIGQISSEVPQNLSASRPQDRQFILSSKKLLLSDSGFYLCAWSRGENEQFFGPGTRLTVL.

This clone was seen more than once but under ten times. The V gene is TRBV5-1, the J gene TRBJ2-1; D possibly corresponds to TRBD2 (5 bases). The germline V gene has CDR1 SGHRS and CDR2 YFSETQ. CDR3 size: 15 residues. Trimming pared 0 bases from V and 5 bases from J, leaving 12 bases between. CDR3 in amino acids: CASSLVSGNNNEQFF. CDR3 DNA: TGCGCCAGCAGCTTGGTTTCGGGGAACAACAATGAGCAGTTCTTC.

The V and J genes are TRBV5-1 and TRBJ2-4; D possibly uses TRBD1 or TRBD2 (5 bases each). In germline, CDR1 is SGHRS, CDR2 YFSETQ. This CDR3 comprises 17 residues. The V gene lost 4 bases and the J gene lost 1 base, with 18 bases spanning the gap. The CDR3 DNA reads as TGCGCCAGCAGCCTGCCCCGGGACGGGGCTGCCAAAAACATTCAGTACTTC. Translation: CASSLPRDGAAKNIQYF.

The chain is built from TRBV11-2 and TRBJ2-7; TRBD2 matches at 10 bases. V lost 0 bases, J lost 11 bases, and 7 bases stayed unmatched. Germline assignment: CDR1 SGHAT and CDR2 FQNNGV. The CDR3 sequence is 14 residues long. The CDR3 DNA sequence: TGTGCCAGCAGCTTAGATCCCATTGGGACTAGCGAGTACTTC. As protein: CASSLDPIGTSEYF.

This clone was seen a few times. The rearrangement uses TRBV15 and TRBJ2-3; D is uncertain. The length of the CDR3 is 15 residues. Trimming removed 0 bases at V and 2 bases at J, with 9 bases between. The V gene's germline CDR1 is LNHNV and CDR2 YYDKDF (reference sequence). CDR3 sequence: CATSRDRGFTDTQYF. CDR3 coding DNA: TGTGCCACCAGCAGAGATCGTGGGTTCACAGATACGCAGTATTTT.